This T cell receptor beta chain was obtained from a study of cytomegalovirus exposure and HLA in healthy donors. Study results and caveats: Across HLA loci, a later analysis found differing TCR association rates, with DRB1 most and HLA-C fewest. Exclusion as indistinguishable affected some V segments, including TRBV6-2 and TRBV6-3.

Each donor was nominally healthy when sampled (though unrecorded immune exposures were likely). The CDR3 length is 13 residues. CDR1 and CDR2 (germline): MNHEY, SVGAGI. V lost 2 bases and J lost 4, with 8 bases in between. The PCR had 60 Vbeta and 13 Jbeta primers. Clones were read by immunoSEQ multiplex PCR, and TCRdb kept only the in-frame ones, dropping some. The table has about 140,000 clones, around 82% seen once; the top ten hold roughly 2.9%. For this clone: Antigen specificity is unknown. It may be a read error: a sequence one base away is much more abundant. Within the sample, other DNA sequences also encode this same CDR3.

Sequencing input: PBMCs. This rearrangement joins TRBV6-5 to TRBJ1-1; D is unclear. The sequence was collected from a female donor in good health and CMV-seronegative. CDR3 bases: TGTGCCAGCAGTTACGTGGGAGGCACTGAAGCTTTCTTT. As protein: CASSYVGGTEAFF.